This passage covers 2 T cell receptor beta chains from one sample sequenced in a study of blood T cells in healthy people across ages. For the second PCR, which ran for roughly 6 to 12 cycles, a sample-barcoded 5' primer and a J-beta primer mix were used. A single record per CDR3 protein comes from TCRdb applying MiXCR to the 5' RACE reads. The sample lists about 570,000 distinct CDR3 sequences; roughly 28% were seen once. The specimen was blood. The receptors originated from a woman in her sixties or seventies in good health.

The genes are TRBV18 and TRBJ2-5; TRBD1 is a possible D gene (6 bases). V dropped 8 bases and J dropped 3 bases, with 7 bases sitting between them. CDR1 is KGHSH and CDR2 is LQKENI in the germline V gene. The CDR3 has 11 amino acids. CDR3: CASEGEETQYF. CDR3 DNA: TGTGCCAGCGAGGGGGAAGAGACCCAGTACTTC.

Only a few counts were recorded for this clonotype. This chain uses TRBV19 with TRBJ2-5; 7 bases agree with TRBD2. V lost 3 bases to trimming and J lost 4 bases; unmatched junction nucleotides: 11. Germline CDR1 LNHDA, CDR2 SQIVND (reference sequence). The CDR3 spans 16 residues. Here the CDR3 DNA reads TGTGCCAGTAGTATGGGGACTACCTACATGGGAGAGACCCAGTACTTC. It encodes CASSMGTTYMGETQYF.